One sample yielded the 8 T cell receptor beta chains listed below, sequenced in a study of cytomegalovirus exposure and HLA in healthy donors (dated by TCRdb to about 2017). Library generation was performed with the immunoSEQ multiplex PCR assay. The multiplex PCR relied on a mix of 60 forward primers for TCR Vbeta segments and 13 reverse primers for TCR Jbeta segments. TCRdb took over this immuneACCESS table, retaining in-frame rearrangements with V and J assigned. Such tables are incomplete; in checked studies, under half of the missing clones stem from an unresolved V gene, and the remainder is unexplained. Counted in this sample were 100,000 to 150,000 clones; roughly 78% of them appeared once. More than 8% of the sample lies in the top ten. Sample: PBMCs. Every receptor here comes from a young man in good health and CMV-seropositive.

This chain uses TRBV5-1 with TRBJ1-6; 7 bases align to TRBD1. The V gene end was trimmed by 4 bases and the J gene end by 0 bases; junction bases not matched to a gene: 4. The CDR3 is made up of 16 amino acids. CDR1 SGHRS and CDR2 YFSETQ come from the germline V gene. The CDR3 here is CASSPTGSSYNSPLHF. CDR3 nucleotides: TGCGCCAGCAGCCCGACAGGGAGCTCCTATAATTCACCCCTCCACTTT.

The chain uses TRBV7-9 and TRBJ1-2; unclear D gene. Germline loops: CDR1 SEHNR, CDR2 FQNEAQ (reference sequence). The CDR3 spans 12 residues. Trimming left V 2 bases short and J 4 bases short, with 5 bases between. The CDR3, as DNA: TGTGCCAGCAGCTTAACGGGCTATGGCTACACCTTC. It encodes CASSLTGYGYTF.

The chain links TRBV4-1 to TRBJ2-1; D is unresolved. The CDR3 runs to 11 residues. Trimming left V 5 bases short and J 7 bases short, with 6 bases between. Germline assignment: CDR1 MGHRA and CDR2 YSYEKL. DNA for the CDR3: TGCGCCAGCAGCTATCAGAATGAGCAGTTCTTC. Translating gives CASSYQNEQFF.

The CDR3 coding sequence is TGCGCCAGCAGTGCTCGGCTAGCGGGGGCCATGAACACCGGGGAGCTGTTTTTT. Translation: CASSARLAGAMNTGELFF. The genes are TRBV10-2 and TRBJ2-2; the match to TRBD2 covers 10 bases. This CDR3 has 18 amino acids. V lost 4 bases to trimming and J lost 1 base; unmatched junction nucleotides: 9. Germline V gene lookup returns CDR1 WSHSY and CDR2 SAAADI.

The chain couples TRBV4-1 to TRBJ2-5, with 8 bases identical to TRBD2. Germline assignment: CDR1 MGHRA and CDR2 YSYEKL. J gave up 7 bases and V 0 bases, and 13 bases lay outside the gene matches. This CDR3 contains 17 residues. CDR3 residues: CASSQDYGGAIGGTQYF. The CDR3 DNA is TGCGCCAGCAGCCAAGATTACGGGGGGGCGATCGGAGGGACCCAGTACTTC.

The CDR3 spells CASSQGPDREETQYF. The CDR3 DNA reads as TGCGCCAGCAGCCAAGGCCCTGACAGGGAGGAGACCCAGTACTTC. The chain combines TRBV4-1 with TRBJ2-5; 7 bases align to TRBD1. CDR1 MGHRA and CDR2 YSYEKL come from the germline V gene. The CDR3 is made up of 15 amino acids. The V segment lost 1 base and the J segment 5 bases; nucleotides outside the gene matches: 7.

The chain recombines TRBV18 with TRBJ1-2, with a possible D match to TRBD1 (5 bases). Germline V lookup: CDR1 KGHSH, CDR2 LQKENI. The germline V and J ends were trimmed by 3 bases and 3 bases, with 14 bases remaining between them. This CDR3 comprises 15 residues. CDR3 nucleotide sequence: TGTGCCAGCTCACCCGCCGGGGGGATAGACTATGGCTACACCTTC. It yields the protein CASSPAGGIDYGYTF.

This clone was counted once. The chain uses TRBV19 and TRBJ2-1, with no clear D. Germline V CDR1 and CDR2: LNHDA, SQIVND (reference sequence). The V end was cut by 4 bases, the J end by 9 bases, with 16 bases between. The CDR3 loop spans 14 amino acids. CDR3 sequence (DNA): TGTGCCAGTAGTAAAAACCCAGAACGAGGTGAGCAGTTCTTC. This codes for CASSKNPERGEQFF.